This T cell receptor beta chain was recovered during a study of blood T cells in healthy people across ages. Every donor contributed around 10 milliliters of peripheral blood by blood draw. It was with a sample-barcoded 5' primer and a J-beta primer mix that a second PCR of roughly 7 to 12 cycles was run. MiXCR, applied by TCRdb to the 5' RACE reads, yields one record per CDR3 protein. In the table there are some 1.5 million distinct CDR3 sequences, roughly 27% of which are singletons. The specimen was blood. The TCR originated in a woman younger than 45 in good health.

The CDR3 nucleotides are TGTGCCAGCAGCTACCGGACAGGGGTAGCCAAAAACATTCAGTACTTC. This sequence encodes CASSYRTGVAKNIQYF. The chain couples TRBV7-9 to TRBJ2-4, with 9 positions matching TRBD1. The CDR3 totals 16 residues. Germline CDR1 and CDR2: SEHNR and FQNEAQ (reference sequence). The V segment lost 4 bases and the J segment 0 bases; nucleotides outside the gene matches: 4.